A single sample is the source of the 5 T cell receptor beta chains below, sequenced in a study of T-cell reconstitution after alpha-beta-depleted transplantation in children. For TCRbeta, the library was prepared with unique molecular identifiers. TCRdb reanalysed the PCR reads using MiXCR and keeps one entry per CDR3 protein. The sample holds about 420,000 distinct CDR3 sequences, 15% to 20% seen once. The sequences come from PBMCs, mostly from graft donor cells, collected 360 days after TCRalphabeta/CD19-depleted stem cell transplant. The source is a boy in the first two years of life who had a stem cell transplant for Wiskott-Aldrich syndrome, so the T cells may come from the graft donor.

This clonotype was observed a handful of times. The chain links TRBV6-5 to TRBJ2-6, with D perhaps TRBD2 (5 bases). Germline CDR1 reads MNHEY; CDR2 reads SVGAGI. This CDR3 comprises 15 residues. V dropped 3 bases and J dropped 4 bases, with 10 bases sitting between them. Here the CDR3 reads CASSYGESGANVLTF. The DNA of the CDR3 is TGTGCCAGCAGTTATGGGGAGTCCGGGGCCAACGTCCTGACTTTC.

V usage is TRBV20-1 and J usage is TRBJ1-3; D gene unclear. Germline CDR1 and CDR2: DFQATT and SNEGSKA (reference sequence). The CDR3 contains 13 residues. V shed 1 base and J shed 5 bases, with 9 bases lying between them. CDR3 DNA: TGCAGTGCTAGAGTGCCGTACAGAAACACCATATATTTT. Translation gives CSARVPYRNTIYF.

This rearrangement joins TRBV13 to TRBJ1-2; perhaps TRBD1 as D (5 bases). The CDR3 sequence is 16 residues long. The V end was cut by 6 bases, the J end by 4 bases, with 21 bases between. Germline CDR1 reads PRHDT; CDR2 reads FYEKMQ (reference sequence). The chain's CDR3 is CASSLIPRPQGYGYTF. As DNA, the CDR3 is TGTGCCAGCAGTCTTATCCCCCGACCTCAGGGCTATGGCTACACCTTC.

The rearrangement links TRBV12-3 or TRBV12-4 to TRBJ1-5; no reliable D call. V lost 2 bases to trimming and J lost 5 bases, with 7 bases between them. The CDR3 contains 13 residues. The CDR3 DNA follows: TGTGCCAGCAGTTTAAGAGGGTATCAGCCCCAGCATTTT. It encodes CASSLRGYQPQHF.

V gene TRBV20-1 combines with J gene TRBJ2-5, with 10 bases lining up with TRBD2. V shed 5 bases and J 5 bases; nucleotides not matched to a gene: 8. CDR3 size: 14 residues. CDR1 and CDR2 (germline): DFQATT, SNEGSKA (reference sequence). The CDR3 bases are TGCAGTGCTGAAGCGGGAGGGCCTGGGGAGACCCAGTACTTC. This codes for CSAEAGGPGETQYF.